This T cell receptor (beta chain) was captured in a study of T cells in Graves' hyperthyroidism and ophthalmopathy. Researchers amplified the TCR beta CDR3 regions from RNA transcripts. Carried out on the TCR CDR3, a first-round RT-PCR used the HTBI primer set. Via MiXCR, TCRdb re-called the multiplex PCR reads, giving one row per CDR3 protein. The data hold roughly 570,000 distinct CDR3 sequences, with more than 15% observed a single time. Turning to this clonotype: A much larger clone differs by one base, so this may be a read error.

Unmatched junction bases numbered 5, after V lost 1 base and J lost 7 bases. This CDR3 is 13 amino acids long. CDR1 DFQATT and CDR2 SNEGSKA come from the germline V gene (reference sequence). The chain combines TRBV20-1 with TRBJ2-3; 7 nucleotides match TRBD2. Specimen: blood. This TCR was sampled from a woman in her 30s with Graves' hyperthyroidism. The DNA for the CDR3 is TGCAGTGCTAGAGGGGCGGGAGAAAATACGCAGTATTTT. The encoded protein is CSARGAGENTQYF.